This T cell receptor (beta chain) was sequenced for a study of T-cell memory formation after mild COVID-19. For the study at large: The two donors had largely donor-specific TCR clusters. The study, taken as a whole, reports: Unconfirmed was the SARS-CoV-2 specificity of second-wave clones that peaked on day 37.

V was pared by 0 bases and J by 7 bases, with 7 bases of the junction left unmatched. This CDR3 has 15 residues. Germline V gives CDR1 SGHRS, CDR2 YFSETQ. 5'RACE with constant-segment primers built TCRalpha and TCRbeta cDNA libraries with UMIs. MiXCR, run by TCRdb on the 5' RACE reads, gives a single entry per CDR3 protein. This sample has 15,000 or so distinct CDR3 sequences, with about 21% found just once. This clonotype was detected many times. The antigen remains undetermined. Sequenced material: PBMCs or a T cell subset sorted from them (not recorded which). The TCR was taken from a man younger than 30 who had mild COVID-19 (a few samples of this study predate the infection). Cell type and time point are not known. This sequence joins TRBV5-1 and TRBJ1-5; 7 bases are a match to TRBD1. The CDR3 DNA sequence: TGCGCCAGCAGCTTGGACGGACAGGCGATACAGCCCCAGCATTTT. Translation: CASSLDGQAIQPQHF.